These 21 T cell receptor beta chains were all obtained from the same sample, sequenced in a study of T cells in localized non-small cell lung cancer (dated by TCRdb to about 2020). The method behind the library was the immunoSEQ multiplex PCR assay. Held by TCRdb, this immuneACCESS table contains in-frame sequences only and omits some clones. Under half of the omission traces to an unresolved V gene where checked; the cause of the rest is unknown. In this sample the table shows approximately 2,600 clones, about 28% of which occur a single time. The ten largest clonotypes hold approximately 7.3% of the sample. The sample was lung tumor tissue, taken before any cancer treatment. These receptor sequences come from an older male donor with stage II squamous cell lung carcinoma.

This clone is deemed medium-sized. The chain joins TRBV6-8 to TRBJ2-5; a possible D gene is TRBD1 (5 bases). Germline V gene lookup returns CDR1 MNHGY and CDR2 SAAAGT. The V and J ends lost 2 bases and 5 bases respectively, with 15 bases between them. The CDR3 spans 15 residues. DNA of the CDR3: TGTGCCAGCAGTTACACGGGCAGGGTCAGCGAGACCCAGTACTTC. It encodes CASSYTGRVSETQYF.

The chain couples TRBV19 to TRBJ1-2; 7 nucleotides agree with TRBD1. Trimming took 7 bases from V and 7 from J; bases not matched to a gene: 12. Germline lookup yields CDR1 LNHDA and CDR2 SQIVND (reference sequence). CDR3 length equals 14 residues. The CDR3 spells CASKPGQLFSGYTF. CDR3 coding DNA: TGTGCCAGTAAGCCGGGACAGCTTTTTAGTGGCTACACCTTC.

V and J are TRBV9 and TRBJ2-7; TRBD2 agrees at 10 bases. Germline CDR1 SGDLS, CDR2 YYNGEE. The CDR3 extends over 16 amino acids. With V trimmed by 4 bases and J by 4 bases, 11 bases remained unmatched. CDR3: CASSPRGTSEYYEQYF. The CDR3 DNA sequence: TGTGCCAGCAGCCCAAGAGGGACTAGCGAGTATTACGAGCAGTACTTC.

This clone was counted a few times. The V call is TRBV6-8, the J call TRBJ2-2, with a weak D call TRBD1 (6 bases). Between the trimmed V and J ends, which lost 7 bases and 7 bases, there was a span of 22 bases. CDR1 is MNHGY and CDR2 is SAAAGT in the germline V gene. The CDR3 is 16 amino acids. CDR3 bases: TGTGCCAGCACATCCGTAAGACAGGCTACGGGCGGGGAGCTGTTTTTT. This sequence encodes CASTSVRQATGGELFF.

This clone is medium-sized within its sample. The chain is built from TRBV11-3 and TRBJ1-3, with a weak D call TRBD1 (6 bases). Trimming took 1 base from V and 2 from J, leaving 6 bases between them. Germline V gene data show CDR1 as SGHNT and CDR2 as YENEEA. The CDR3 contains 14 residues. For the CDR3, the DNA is TGTGCCAGCAGCTTAGGGGGGCCTGGAAACACCATATATTTT. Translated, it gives CASSLGGPGNTIYF.

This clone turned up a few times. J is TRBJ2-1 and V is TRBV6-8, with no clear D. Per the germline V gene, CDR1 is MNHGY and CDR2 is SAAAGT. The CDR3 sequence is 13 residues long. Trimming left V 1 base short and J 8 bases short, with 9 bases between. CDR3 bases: TGTGCCAGCAGTTACTTAAGATTCGATGAGCAGTTCTTC. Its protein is CASSYLRFDEQFF.

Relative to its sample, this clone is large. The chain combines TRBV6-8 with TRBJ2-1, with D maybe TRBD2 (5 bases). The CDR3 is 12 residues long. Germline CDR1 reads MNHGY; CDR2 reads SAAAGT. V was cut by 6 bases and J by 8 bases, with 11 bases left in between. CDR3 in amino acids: CASRRSDHEQFF. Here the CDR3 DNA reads TGTGCCAGCAGACGTAGCGACCATGAGCAGTTCTTC.

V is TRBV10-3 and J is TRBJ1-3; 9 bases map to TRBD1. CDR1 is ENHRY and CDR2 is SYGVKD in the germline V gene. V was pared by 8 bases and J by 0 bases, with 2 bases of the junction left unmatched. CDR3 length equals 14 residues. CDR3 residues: CAIWTGASGNTIYF. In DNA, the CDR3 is TGTGCCATCTGGACAGGGGCCTCTGGAAACACCATATATTTT.

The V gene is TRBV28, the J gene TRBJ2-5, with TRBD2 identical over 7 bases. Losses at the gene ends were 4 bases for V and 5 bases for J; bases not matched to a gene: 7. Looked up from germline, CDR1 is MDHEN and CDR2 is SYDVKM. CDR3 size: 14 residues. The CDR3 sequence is CASSSLANRETQYF. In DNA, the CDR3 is TGTGCCAGCAGTTCACTAGCGAACAGGGAGACCCAGTACTTC.

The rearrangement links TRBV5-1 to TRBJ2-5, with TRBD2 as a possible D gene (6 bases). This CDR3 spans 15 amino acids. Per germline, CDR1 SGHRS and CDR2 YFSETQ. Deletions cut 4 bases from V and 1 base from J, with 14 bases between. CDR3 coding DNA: TGCGCCAGCAGCGGGGGAGGTGGGGTCCAAGAGACCCAGTACTTC. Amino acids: CASSGGGGVQETQYF.

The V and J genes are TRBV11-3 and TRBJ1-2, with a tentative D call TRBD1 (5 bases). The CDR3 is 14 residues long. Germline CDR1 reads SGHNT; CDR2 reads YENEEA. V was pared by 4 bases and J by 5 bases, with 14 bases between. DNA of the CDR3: TGTGCCAGCAGCTCCCTCGGGGGAGCTTATGGCTACACCTTC. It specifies CASSSLGGAYGYTF. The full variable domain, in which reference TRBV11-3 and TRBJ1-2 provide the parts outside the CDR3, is EAGVVQSPRYKIIEKKQPVAFWCNPISGHNTLYWYLQNLGQGPELLIRYENEEAVDDSQLPKDRFSAERLKGVDSTLKIQPAELGDSAVYLCASSSLGGAYGYTFGSGTRLTVV.

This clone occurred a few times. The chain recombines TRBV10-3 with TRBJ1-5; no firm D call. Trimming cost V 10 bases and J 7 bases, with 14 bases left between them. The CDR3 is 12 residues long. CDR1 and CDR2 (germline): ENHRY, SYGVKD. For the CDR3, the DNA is TGTGCCAGCGGAGACCTAAGGCAGCCCCAGCATTTT. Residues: CASGDLRQPQHF.

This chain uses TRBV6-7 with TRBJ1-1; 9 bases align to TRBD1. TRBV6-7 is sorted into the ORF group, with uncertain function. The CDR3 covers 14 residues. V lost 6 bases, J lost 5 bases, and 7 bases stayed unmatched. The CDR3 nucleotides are TGTGCCAGCAGCCAACAGGGGGCGAAGACTGAAGCTTTCTTT. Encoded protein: CASSQQGAKTEAFF.

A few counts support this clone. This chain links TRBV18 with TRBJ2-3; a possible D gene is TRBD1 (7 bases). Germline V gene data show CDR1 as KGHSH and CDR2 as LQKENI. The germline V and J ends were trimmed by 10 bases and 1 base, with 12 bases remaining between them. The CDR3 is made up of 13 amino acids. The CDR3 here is CATTRGGTDTQYF. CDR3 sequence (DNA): TGTGCCACCACCAGGGGGGGCACAGATACGCAGTATTTT.

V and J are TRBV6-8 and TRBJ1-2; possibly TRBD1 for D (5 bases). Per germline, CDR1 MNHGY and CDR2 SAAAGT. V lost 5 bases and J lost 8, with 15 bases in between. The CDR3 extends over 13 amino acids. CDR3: CASSPGAWSGYTF. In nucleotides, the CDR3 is TGTGCCAGCAGTCCTGGGGCTTGGTCCGGCTACACCTTC.

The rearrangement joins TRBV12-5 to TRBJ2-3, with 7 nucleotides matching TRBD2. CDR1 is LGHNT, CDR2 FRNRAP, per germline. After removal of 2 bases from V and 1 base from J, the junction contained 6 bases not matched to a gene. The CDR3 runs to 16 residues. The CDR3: CASGLLSTSGTDTQYF. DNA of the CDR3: TGTGCTAGTGGTTTGTTGTCAACTAGCGGCACAGATACGCAGTATTTT.

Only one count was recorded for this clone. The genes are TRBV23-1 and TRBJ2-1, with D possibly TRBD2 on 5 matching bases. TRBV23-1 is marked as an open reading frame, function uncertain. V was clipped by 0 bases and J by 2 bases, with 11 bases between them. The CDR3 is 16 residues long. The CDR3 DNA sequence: TGCGCCAGCAGTCAATCGGTTGGACTCGCCTACAATGAGCAGTTCTTC. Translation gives CASSQSVGLAYNEQFF.

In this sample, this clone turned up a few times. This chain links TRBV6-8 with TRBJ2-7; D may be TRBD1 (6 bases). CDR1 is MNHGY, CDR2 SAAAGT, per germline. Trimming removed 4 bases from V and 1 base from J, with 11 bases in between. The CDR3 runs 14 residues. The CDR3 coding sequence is TGTGCCAGCAGTTCCATCGGACAGTCCTACGAGCAGTACGTC. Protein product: CASSSIGQSYEQYV.

CDR3 sequence (DNA): TGTGCCAGCAGGCCCCGAAGGACAGGCCCACGGGGCACTGAAGCTTTCTTT. It specifies CASRPRRTGPRGTEAFF. The V and J genes are TRBV6-8 and TRBJ1-1, with 7 bases fitting TRBD1. Germline trimming cut 6 bases from V and 4 bases from J; bases unmatched to any gene: 17. The CDR3 length is 17 residues. Per germline, CDR1 MNHGY and CDR2 SAAAGT.

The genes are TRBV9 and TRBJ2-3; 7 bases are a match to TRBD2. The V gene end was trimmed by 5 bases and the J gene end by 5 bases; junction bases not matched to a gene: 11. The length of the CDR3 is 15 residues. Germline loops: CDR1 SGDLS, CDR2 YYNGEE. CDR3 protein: CASSVGGGSGDTQYF. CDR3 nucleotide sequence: TGTGCCAGCAGTGTCGGCGGGGGTTCCGGAGATACGCAGTATTTT. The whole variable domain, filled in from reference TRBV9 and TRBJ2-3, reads DSGVTQTPKHLITATGQRVTLRCSPRSGDLSVYWYQQSLDQGLQFLIQYYNGEERAKGNILERFSAQQFPDLHSELNLSSLELGDSALYFCASSVGGGSGDTQYFGPGTRLTVL.

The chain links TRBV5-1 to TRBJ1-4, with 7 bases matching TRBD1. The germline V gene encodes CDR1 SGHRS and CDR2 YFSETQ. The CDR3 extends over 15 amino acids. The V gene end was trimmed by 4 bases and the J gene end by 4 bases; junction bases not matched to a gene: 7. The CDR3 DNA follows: TGCGCCAGCAGCGGTCACCGGGACAGTAATGAAAAACTGTTTTTT. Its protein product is CASSGHRDSNEKLFF.